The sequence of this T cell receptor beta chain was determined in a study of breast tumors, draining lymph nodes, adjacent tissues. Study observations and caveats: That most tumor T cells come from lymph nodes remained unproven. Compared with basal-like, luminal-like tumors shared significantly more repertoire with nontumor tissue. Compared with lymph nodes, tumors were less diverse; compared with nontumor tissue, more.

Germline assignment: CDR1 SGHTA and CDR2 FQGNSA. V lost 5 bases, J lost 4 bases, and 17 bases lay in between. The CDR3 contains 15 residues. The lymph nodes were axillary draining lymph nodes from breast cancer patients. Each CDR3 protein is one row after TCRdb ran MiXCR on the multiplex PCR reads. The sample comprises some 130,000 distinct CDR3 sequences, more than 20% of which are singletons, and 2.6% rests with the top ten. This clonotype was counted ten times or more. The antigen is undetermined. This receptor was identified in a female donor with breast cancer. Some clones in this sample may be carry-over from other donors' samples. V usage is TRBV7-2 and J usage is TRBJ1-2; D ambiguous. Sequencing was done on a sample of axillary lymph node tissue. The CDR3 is CASSQDVLLGYGYTF. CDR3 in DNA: TGTGCCAGCAGCCAGGACGTGCTGTTGGGCTATGGCTACACCTTC.